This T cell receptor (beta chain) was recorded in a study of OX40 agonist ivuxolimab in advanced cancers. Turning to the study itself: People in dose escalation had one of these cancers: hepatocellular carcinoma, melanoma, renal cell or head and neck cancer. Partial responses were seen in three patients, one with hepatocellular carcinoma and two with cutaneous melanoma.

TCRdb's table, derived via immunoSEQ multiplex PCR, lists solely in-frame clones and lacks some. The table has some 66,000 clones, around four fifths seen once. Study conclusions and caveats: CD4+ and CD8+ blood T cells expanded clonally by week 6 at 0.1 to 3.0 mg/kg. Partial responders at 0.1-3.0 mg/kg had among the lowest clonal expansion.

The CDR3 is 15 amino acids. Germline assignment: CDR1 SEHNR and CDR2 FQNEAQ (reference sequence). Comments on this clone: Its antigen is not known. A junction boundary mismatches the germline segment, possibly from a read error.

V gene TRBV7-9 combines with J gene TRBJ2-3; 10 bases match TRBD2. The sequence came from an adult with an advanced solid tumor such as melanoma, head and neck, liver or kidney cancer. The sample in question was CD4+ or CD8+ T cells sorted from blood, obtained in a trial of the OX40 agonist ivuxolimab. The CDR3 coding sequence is TGTGCCAGCAGCATAGCGGGAGGAAGCACAGATACGCAGTATTTT. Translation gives CASSIAGGSTDTQYF.